Presented here are 8 T cell receptor beta chains from one specimen sequenced in a study of shared clonotypes between healthy human individuals. The assay was immunoSEQ multiplex PCR, and TCRdb's table has in-frame clones only and misses some. Of about 690,000 clones in the sample, roughly 88% are singletons; the top ten hold about a third. The source material was memory CD8+ T cells from PBMCs. The subset here: CD45RO+ cells pooled with CCR7-negative TemRA cells. These receptor sequences come from a young man in good health. Some clones in this sample may be carry-over from other donors' samples.

The chain uses TRBV19 and TRBJ2-2, with 9 bases fitting TRBD2. This CDR3 has 17 residues. Germline V gene sequence: CDR1 LNHDA, CDR2 SQIVND (reference sequence). With 4 bases clipped from V and 6 bases from J, the junction kept 12 bases outside the gene matches. The CDR3 DNA reads TGTGCCAGTAGTACCCACCGGGGGCGGGAGGGCCCCGGGGAGCTGTTTTTT. As protein: CASSTHRGREGPGELFF.

The gene calls are TRBV4-3 and TRBJ2-7; a possible D gene is TRBD2 (5 bases). Germline CDR1 reads LGHNA; CDR2 reads YSLEER. Between the trimmed V and J ends, which lost 4 bases and 0 bases, there was a span of 16 bases. The CDR3 length is 16 residues. The CDR3 DNA reads as TGCGCCAGCAGCCGAGATTGGCCCCGGGGCTCCTACGAGCAGTACTTC. This codes for CASSRDWPRGSYEQYF.

This chain uses TRBV7-9 with TRBJ1-1; D is ambiguous. Germline V gene data show CDR1 as SEHNR and CDR2 as FQNEAQ (reference sequence). The V gene lost 0 bases and the J gene lost 4 bases, with 24 bases spanning the gap. The CDR3 is 19 residues long. The CDR3 region has the DNA TGTGCCAGCAGCTTAGCCCCCCTAGGAAGGGTCGGACCGGGCACTGAAGCTTTCTTT. Encoded protein: CASSLAPLGRVGPGTEAFF.

The chain is built from TRBV2 and TRBJ2-7, with no clear D. Trimming removed 8 bases at V and 3 bases at J, with 11 bases between. This CDR3 has 12 amino acids. Germline CDR1 and CDR2: SNHLY and FYNNEI. The CDR3, as DNA: TGTGCCAGCTCCTCCAGAGTCTACGAGCAGTACTTC. Translated: CASSSRVYEQYF.

The chain links TRBV7-2 to TRBJ2-2; maybe TRBD1 (6 bases). Trimming pared 2 bases from V and 7 bases from J, leaving 17 bases between. The CDR3 totals 16 residues. CDR1 and CDR2 (germline): SGHTA, FQGNSA. CDR3 sequence: CASSLTWTVSLGELFF. CDR3 bases: TGTGCCAGCAGCTTAACTTGGACAGTCAGTCTCGGGGAGCTGTTTTTT. Based on the CDR3 plus reference TRBV7-2 and TRBJ2-2, the full variable domain is GAGVSQSPSNKVTEKGKDVELRCDPISGHTALYWYRQSLGQGLEFLIYFQGNSAPDKSGLPSDRFSAERTGGSVSTLTIQRTQQEDSAVYLCASSLTWTVSLGELFFGEGSRLTVL.

This chain joins TRBV28 and TRBJ1-1; D call uncertain. With 5 bases removed from V and 2 bases from J, the gap between germline ends came to 15 bases. The germline V gene has CDR1 MDHEN and CDR2 SYDVKM. The CDR3 totals 15 residues. CDR3 in DNA: TGTGCCAGCAGTCCTTCTTGGAGGCGAAACACTGAAGCTTTCTTT. Translated, it gives CASSPSWRRNTEAFF.

Remarks on this clone: One end of the junction fails to match germline, which may point to a read error. The V gene is TRBV10-3, the J gene TRBJ1-4, with D possibly TRBD1 on 5 matching bases. This CDR3 comprises 16 residues. Germline V CDR1 and CDR2: ENHRY, SYGVKD. The DNA for the CDR3 is TGTGCCATCAGTCAGTCAGAGGGGACCTTTAATGAAAAACTGTTTTTT. This codes for CAISQSEGTFNEKLFF.

The genes are TRBV4-3 and TRBJ2-7; tentatively, D is TRBD2 (5 bases). CDR1 is LGHNA and CDR2 is YSLEER in the germline V gene. This CDR3 contains 18 residues. V was cut by 4 bases and J by 0 bases, with 22 bases left in between. In nucleotides, the CDR3 is TGCGCCAGCAGCCCCGCCCTGGCCGGCGGGTTTAGCTCCTACGAGCAGTACTTC. Its protein product is CASSPALAGGFSSYEQYF.